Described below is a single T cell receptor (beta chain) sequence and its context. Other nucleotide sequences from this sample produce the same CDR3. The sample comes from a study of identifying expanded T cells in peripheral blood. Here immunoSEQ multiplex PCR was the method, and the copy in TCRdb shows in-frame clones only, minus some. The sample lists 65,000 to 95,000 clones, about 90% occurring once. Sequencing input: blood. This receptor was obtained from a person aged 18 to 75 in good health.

In nucleotides, the CDR3 is TGTGCCAGCAGCGCCGGGACAGCACCGACCTATGGCTACACCTTC. It is translated as CASSAGTAPTYGYTF. The rearrangement uses TRBV9 and TRBJ1-2; 7 bases agree with TRBD1. V lost 3 bases, J lost 4 bases, and 9 bases stayed unmatched. This CDR3 spans 15 amino acids. Germline-derived CDR1 and CDR2 are SGDLS and YYNGEE.